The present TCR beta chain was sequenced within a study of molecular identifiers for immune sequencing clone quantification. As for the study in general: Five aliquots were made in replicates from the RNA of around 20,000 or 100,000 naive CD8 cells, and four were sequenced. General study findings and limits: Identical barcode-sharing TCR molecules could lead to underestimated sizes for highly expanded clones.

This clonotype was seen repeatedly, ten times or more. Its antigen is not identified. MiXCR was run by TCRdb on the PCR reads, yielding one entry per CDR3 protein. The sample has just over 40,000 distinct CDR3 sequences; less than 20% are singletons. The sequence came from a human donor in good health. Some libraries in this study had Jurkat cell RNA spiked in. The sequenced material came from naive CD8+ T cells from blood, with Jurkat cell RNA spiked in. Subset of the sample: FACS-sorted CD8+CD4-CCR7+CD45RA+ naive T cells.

The CDR3 DNA reads TGCGCCAGCAGCCGGACAGAGTCCTACGAGCAGTACTTC. Protein sequence: CASSRTESYEQYF. V and J are TRBV4-3 and TRBJ2-7; perhaps TRBD1 as D (6 bases). Germline-derived CDR1 and CDR2 are LGHNA and YSLEER. V was clipped by 4 bases and J by 1 base, with 8 bases between them. This CDR3 region has 13 residues.